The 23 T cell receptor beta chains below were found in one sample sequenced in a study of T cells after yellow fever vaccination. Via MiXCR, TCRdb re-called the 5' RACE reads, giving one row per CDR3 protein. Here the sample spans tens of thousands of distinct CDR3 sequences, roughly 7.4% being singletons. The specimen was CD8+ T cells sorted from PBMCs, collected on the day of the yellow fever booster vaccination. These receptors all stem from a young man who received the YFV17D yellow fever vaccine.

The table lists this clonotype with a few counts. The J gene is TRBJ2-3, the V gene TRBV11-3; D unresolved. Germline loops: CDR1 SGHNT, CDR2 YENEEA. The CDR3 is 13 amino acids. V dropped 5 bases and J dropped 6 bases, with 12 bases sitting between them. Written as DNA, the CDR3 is TGTGCCAGCAGCCCGCGACTTAGCGATACGCAGTATTTT. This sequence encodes CASSPRLSDTQYF.

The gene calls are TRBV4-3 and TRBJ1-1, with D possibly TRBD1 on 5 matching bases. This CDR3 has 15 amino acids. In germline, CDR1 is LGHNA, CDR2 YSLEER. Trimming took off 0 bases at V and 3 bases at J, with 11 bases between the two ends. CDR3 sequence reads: CASSQDRGVHTEAFF. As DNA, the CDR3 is TGCGCCAGCAGCCAAGATAGAGGGGTCCACACTGAAGCTTTCTTT.

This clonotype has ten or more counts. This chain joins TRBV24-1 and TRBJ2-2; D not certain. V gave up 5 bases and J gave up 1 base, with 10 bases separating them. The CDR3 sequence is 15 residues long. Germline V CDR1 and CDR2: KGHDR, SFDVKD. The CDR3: CATSGRTGNTGELFF. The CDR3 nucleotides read TGTGCCACCAGTGGAAGGACGGGGAACACCGGGGAGCTGTTTTTT.

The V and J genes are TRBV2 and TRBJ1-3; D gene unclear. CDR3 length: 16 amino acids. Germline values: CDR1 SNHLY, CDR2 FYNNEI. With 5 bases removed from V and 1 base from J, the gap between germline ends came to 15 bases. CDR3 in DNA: TGTGCCAGCAGTTCCTCCTTTGAAGGGTCTGGAAACACCATATATTTT. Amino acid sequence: CASSSSFEGSGNTIYF. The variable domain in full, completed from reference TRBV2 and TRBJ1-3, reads EPEVTQTPSHQVTQMGQEVILRCVPISNHLYFYWYRQILGQKVEFLVSFYNNEISEKSEIFDDQFSVERPDGSNFTLKIRSTKLEDSAMYFCASSSSFEGSGNTIYFGEGSWLTVV.

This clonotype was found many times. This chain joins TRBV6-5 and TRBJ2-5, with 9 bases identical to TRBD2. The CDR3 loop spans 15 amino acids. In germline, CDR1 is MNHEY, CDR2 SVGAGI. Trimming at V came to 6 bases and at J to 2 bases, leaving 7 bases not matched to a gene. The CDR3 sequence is CASSRAGGGQETQYF. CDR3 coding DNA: TGTGCCAGCAGCCGAGCGGGAGGAGGTCAAGAGACCCAGTACTTC.

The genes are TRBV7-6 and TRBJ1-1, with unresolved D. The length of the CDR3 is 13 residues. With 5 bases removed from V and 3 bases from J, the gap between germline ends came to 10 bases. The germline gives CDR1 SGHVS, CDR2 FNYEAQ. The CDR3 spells CASSPSGDTEAFF. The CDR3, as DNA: TGTGCCAGCAGCCCTAGCGGGGACACTGAAGCTTTCTTT.

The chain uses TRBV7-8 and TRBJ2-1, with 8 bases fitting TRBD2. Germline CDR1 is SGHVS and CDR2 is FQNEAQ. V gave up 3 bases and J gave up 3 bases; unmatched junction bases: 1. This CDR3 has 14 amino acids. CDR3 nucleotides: TGTGCCAGCAGCTTGAGCGGGAGCTACAATGAGCAGTTCTTC. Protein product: CASSLSGSYNEQFF.

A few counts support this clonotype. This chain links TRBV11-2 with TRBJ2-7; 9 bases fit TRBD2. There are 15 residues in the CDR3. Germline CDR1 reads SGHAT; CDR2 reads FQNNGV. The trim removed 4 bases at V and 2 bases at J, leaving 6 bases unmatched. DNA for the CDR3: TGTGCCAGCAGCTGGGGGCTAGCGGGACCCTACGAGCAGTACTTC. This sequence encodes CASSWGLAGPYEQYF.

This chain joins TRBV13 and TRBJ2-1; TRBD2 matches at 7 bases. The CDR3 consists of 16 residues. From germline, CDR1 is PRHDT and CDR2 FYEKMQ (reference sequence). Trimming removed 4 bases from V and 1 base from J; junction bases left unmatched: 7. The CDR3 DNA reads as TGTGCCAGCAGCTCCCCAGCGGGAATTTCCTACAATGAGCAGTTCTTC. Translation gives CASSSPAGISYNEQFF.

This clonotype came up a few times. CDR3 nucleotide sequence: TGTGCCAGCTGGGTTCTTCCCACTGAAGCTTTCTTT. Protein sequence: CASWVLPTEAFF. The J gene is TRBJ1-1, the V gene TRBV27; D is unclear. V dropped 8 bases and J dropped 4 bases, with 11 bases sitting between them. The germline V gene encodes CDR1 MNHEY and CDR2 SMNVEV (reference sequence). This CDR3 is built from 12 residues.

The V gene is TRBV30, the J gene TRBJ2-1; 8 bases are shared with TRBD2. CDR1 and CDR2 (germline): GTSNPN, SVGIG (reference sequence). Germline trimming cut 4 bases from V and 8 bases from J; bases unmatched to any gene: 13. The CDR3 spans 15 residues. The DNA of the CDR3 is TGTGCCTGGACCCCGGGACTAGACGATGGCGATGAGCAGTTCTTC. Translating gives CAWTPGLDDGDEQFF. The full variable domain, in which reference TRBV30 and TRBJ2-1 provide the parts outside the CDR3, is SQTIHQWPATLVQPVGSPLSLECTVEGTSNPNLYWYRQAAGRGLQLLFYSVGIGQISSEVPQNLSASRPQDRQFILSSKKLLLSDSGFYLCAWTPGLDDGDEQFFGPGTRLTVL.

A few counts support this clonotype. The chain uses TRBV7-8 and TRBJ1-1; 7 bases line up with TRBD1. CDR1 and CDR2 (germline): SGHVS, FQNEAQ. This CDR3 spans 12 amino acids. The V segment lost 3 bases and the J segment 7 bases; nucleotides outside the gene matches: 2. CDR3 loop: CASSLGTVEAFF. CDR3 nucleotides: TGTGCCAGCAGCTTGGGGACAGTTGAAGCTTTCTTT.

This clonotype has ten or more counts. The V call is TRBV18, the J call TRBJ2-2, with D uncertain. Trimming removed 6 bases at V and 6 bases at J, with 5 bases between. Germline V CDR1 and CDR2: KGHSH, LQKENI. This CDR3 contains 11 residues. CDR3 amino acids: CASSVAGELFF. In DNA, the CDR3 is TGTGCCAGCTCTGTTGCCGGGGAGCTGTTTTTT.

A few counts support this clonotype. CDR3 in DNA: TGTGCCACCAGCTCGATCGACGCTTCGGTCATGAACACTGAAGCTTTCTTT. This sequence encodes CATSSIDASVMNTEAFF. The chain uses TRBV15 and TRBJ1-1; no definite D call. The CDR3 runs 17 residues. V shed 5 bases and J shed 0 bases, with 19 bases lying between them. Germline-derived CDR1 and CDR2 are LNHNV and YYDKDF (reference sequence). Together with reference TRBV15 and TRBJ1-1, the CDR3 gives the full variable domain: DAMVIQNPRYQVTQFGKPVTLSCSQTLNHNVMYWYQQKSSQAPKLLFHYYDKDFNNEADTPDNFQSRRPNTSFCFLDIRSPGLGDTAMYLCATSSIDASVMNTEAFFGQGTRLTVV.

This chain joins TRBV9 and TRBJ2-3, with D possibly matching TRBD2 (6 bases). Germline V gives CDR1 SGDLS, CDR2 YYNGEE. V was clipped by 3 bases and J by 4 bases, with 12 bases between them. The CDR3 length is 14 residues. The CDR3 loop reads CASSDGGYPDTQYF. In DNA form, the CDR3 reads TGTGCCAGCAGCGATGGAGGGTACCCAGATACGCAGTATTTT.

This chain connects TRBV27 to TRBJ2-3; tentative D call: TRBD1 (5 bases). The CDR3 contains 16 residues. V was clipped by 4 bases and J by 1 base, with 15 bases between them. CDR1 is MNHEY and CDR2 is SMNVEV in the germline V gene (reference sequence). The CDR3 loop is CASSSPLVGGTDTQYF. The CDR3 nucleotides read TGTGCCAGCAGTTCCCCCCTTGTAGGGGGCACAGATACGCAGTATTTT.

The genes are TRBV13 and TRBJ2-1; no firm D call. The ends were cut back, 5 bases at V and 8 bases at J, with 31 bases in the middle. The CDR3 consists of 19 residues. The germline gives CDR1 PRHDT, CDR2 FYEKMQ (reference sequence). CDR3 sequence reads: CASSPDGSLSSNGGDEQFF. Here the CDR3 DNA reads TGTGCCAGCAGCCCCGATGGGTCCTTGTCTTCTAACGGCGGCGATGAGCAGTTCTTC.

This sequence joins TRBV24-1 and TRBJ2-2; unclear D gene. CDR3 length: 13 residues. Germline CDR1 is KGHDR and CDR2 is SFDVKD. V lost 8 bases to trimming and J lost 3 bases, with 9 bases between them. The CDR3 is CATNGPDTGELFF. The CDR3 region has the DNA TGTGCCACCAATGGACCTGACACCGGGGAGCTGTTTTTT.

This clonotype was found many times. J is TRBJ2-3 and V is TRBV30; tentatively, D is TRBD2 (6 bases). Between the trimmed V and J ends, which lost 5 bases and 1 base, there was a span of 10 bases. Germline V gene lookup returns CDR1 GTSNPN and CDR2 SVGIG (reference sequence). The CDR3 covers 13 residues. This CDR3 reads CAWGGIRTDTQYF. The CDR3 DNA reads TGTGCCTGGGGGGGGATCCGCACAGATACGCAGTATTTT.

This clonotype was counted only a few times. CDR3 residues: CASSWGPTEKTTDTQYF. The CDR3 bases are TGTGCCAGCAGTTGGGGTCCGACAGAGAAGACAACCGATACGCAGTATTTT. The chain carries TRBV6-2 or TRBV6-3 and TRBJ2-3; D is possibly TRBD1 (5 bases). CDR3 length: 17 amino acids. V lost 4 bases to trimming and J lost 6 bases, with 23 bases between them. Per germline, CDR1 MNHEY and CDR2 SVGEGT.

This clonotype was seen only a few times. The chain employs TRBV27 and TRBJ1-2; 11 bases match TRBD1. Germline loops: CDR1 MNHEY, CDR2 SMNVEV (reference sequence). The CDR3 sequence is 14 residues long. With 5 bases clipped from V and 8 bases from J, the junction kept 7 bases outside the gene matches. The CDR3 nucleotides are TGTGCCAGCAGTCCCGGACAGGGGGCTTGGGGCTACACCTTC. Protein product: CASSPGQGAWGYTF.

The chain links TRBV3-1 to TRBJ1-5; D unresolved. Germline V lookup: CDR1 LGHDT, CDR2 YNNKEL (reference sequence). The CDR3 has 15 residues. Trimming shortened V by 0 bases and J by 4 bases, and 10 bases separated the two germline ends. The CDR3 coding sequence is TGTGCCAGCAGCCAAGATACGATAGGGAATCAGCCCCAGCATTTT. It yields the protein CASSQDTIGNQPQHF. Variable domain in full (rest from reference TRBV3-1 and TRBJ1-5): DTAVSQTPKYLVTQMGNDKSIKCEQNLGHDTMYWYKQDSKKFLKIMFSYNNKELIINETVPNRFSPKSPDKAHLNLHINSLELGDSAVYFCASSQDTIGNQPQHFGDGTRLSIL.

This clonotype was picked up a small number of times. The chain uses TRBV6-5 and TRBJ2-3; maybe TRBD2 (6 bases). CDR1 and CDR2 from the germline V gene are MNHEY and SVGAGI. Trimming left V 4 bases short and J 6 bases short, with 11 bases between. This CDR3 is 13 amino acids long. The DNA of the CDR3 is TGTGCCAGCAGTTTGTCTAGCGCCGATACGCAGTATTTT. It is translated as CASSLSSADTQYF.